This T cell receptor beta chain is from a study of blood T cell repertoires in COVID-19. The wider study: Both acute and convalescent COVID-19 samples were obtained from the United States, Italy and Spain. PBMCs, B-cell-depleted T cells, or T cells provided the cDNA or gDNA that made up the material.

Source study methods: From reference gene primer amplification, estimates of nucleated cell counts were derived. Generated by immunoSEQ multiplex PCR, the TCRdb table keeps only in-frame clones and is missing some. For V, J and clone size, that table is used; D and trimming come from the DNA. The data show 200,000 to 300,000 clones, with 70% to 90% seen just once and about 6.3% held by the top ten. With V trimmed by 9 bases and J by 5 bases, 3 bases remained unmatched. The CDR3 totals 13 residues. CDR1 is KGHDR and CDR2 is SFDVKD in the germline V gene. The receptor's source is a woman aged 55-70 years with active or convalescent COVID-19. V usage is TRBV24-1 and J usage is TRBJ2-1; 10 bases map to TRBD1. Material for sequencing was peripheral blood. The CDR3 reads CATDRGQDNEQFF. CDR3 DNA: TGTGCCACCGACAGGGGGCAAGACAATGAGCAGTTCTTC.